This paragraph covers one T cell receptor (beta chain) sequence. Its antigen is unknown. Here immunoSEQ multiplex PCR was the method, and the copy in TCRdb shows in-frame clones only, minus some. The sample consists of around 130,000 clones, roughly 85% of them appearing once. This entry comes from a study of T cell responses to AZD1222 COVID-19 vaccine. Study-level findings and limits: Within unmutated variant regions lay the reported targets of nearly half of spike-specific TCRs.

In germline, CDR1 is SGHNT, CDR2 YENEEA. V was clipped by 3 bases and J by 3 bases; unmatched bases: 4. This CDR3 has 15 residues. This specimen was peripheral blood, taken on day 0 of AZD1222 vaccination. This chain connects TRBV11-3 to TRBJ2-3, with 9 bases matching TRBD1. This clonotype originated in an adult in good health. CDR3: CASSFGTGKTDTQYF. CDR3 coding DNA: TGTGCCAGCAGCTTTGGGACAGGGAAAACAGATACGCAGTATTTT.